This T cell receptor beta chain was observed in a study of blood T cell repertoires in COVID-19. Whole-study context: There were acute and convalescent COVID-19 samples, and they came from the United States, Italy and Spain. The cDNA or gDNA used as material had been derived from T cells, B-cell-depleted T cells, or PBMCs.

Remarks on this clone: The same CDR3 is also encoded by other DNA sequences in this sample.

After removal of 0 bases from V and 5 bases from J, the junction contained 0 bases not matched to a gene. The V gene's germline CDR1 is GTSNPN and CDR2 SVGIG (reference sequence). The CDR3 runs to 12 residues. Sequenced by immunoSEQ multiplex PCR; TCRdb stores in-frame clones only, minus some. The repertoire holds about 220,000 clones, with 65% to 85% as singletons. This TCR came from a woman in her thirties who had recovered from COVID-19. This chain uses TRBV30 with TRBJ2-5; 7 bases are shared with TRBD2. The sample was peripheral blood. CDR3 region: CAWSVGGETQYF. CDR3 nucleotide sequence: TGTGCCTGGAGTGTGGGGGGGGAGACCCAGTACTTC.